This T cell receptor beta chain was captured by sequencing in a study of T cell responses to AZD1222 COVID-19 vaccine (dated by TCRdb to about 2021). Concerning the study at large: Because spike-specific TCR depth and breadth did not differ between the two schedules, AZD1222 recipients who got a second dose at roughly 4 weeks were pooled with those who got a second dose at roughly 12 weeks. A total of approximately 230 trial participants underwent TCR sequencing, of whom roughly 210 received two doses of AZD1222 and about 25 received two doses of the MenACWY control vaccine. Trial participants were enrolled into age subgroups of 18-55, 56-69 and 70-plus years, which contained around 150, 29 and 61 TCR-sequenced participants, respectively. Broad study findings and their caveats: Reportedly, almost half of the unique spike-specific TCRs recognized epitopes lying outside the regions that are mutated in the B.1.351 and B.1.1.7 variants. After two AZD1222 doses, spike-specific TCR breadth and depth were significantly higher than at day 0 and than in MenACWY recipients. The whole spike protein was spanned by vaccine-associated CD4 TCRs, and dominant responses were seen in regions 160-218 and 743-854. Because no day 14 peak-response samples were available, the repertoires could be characterized only after the peak T cell response. Most participants were white British and females outnumbered males, and the authors suggested that clonal diversity may have been underestimated. In the small 56-69-year group, the increase in depth fell short of significance, most likely because of low power. Conclusions about previously exposed vaccinees are limited because only six or seven AZD1222 recipients were SARS-CoV-2 seropositive at baseline.

V loses 5 bases, J loses 0 bases, and the germline ends lie 10 bases apart. CDR1 is given as SGHRS and CDR2 as YFSETQ, both from the germline V gene. CDR3 length: 14 amino acids, cysteine to phenylalanine. CDR3 DNA only is kept here, 42 bases in frame from base 1. The CDR3 regions of human TCRbeta chains were analyzed by immunosequencing. On the study's bioinformatics: TCRs in the repertoires were matched against a reference library of SARS-CoV-2-specific TCRs that had been generated with the MIRA antigen-specificity platform. Breadth meant the fraction of unique TCRs that were SARS-CoV-2-associated, whereas depth meant the fraction of total T cells that were SARS-CoV-2-associated. Using the MIRA data, each spike-specific TCR was mapped to the spike region that the TCR reacts to and placed in a CD4 or CD8 class. Log10-transformed breadth and depth values were compared by one-way ANOVA with Sidak's multiple comparisons tests. TCRdb took this table from immuneACCESS and kept in-frame rearrangements with V and J called. Such tables lack part of the clones; where checked against another copy, unresolved V genes explain under half of the gap, and the rest is unexplained. The DNA gave D and trimming, while V, J and clone size come from that table. The table for this sample lists around 200,000 clones; almost 90% of them were counted only once. The ten largest clones take up more than 0.4% of the sample.

This clone appeared a single time. The target of this receptor is not known. No much larger clone is present one base from it, and per-base qualities are unavailable. The sample's time point label, decoded: baseline before first vaccination. Vaccinee samples came from UK trials COV001 and COV002, including a single-blind randomized controlled phase 2/3 trial of AZD1222 (ChAdOx1 nCoV-19) in healthy adults. For TCRbeta chain sequencing, PBMC samples were collected from trial participants at day 0 and at day 28 after the second dose. The rearrangement combines TRBV5-1 with TRBJ2-3; too little of a D gene remains to name it. The origin of this receptor is an adult in good health. The source material was peripheral blood, sampled on day 0 of AZD1222 vaccination. The CDR3 region: CASRPQKSTDTQYF. The DNA sequence reads TGCGCCAGCAGACCACAAAAAAGCACAGATACGCAGTATTTT.